The 20 T cell receptor beta chains reported below all come from one sample, sequenced in a study of Graves' ophthalmopathy and Graves' hyperthyroidism. RNA transcripts provided the template for amplifying TCR beta CDR3 regions. HTBI primers primed a first-round RT-PCR, and a second-round multiplex PCR followed. TCRdb reprocessed the multiplex PCR reads with MiXCR, giving one entry per CDR3 protein. The data hold 900,000 to 1,200,000 distinct CDR3 sequences, with about 38% observed a single time. Sequencing input: peripheral blood or thyroid tissue (not recorded which). All receptors derive from an adult man with Graves' hyperthyroidism.

The gene calls are TRBV27 and TRBJ1-1; TRBD1 matches at 10 bases. V lost 5 bases and J lost 5; bases outside the gene matches: 8. Germline-derived CDR1 and CDR2 are MNHEY and SMNVEV (reference sequence). The CDR3 loop spans 15 amino acids. CDR3 amino acids: CASSPKWTGGTEAFF. CDR3 in DNA: TGTGCCAGCAGTCCCAAATGGACAGGGGGAACTGAAGCTTTCTTT.

This clonotype was picked up many times. The chain couples TRBV2 to TRBJ1-5; D ambiguous. The CDR3 totals 13 residues. The V end was cut by 7 bases, the J end by 3 bases, with 10 bases between. The V gene's germline CDR1 is SNHLY and CDR2 FYNNEI. The CDR3 sequence: CASTPQYNQPQHF. The CDR3 nucleotides read TGTGCCAGCACGCCACAGTACAATCAGCCCCAGCATTTT. The entire variable domain, with the rest obtained from reference TRBV2 and TRBJ1-5, is as follows: EPEVTQTPSHQVTQMGQEVILRCVPISNHLYFYWYRQILGQKVEFLVSFYNNEISEKSEIFDDQFSVERPDGSNFTLKIRSTKLEDSAMYFCASTPQYNQPQHFGDGTRLSIL.

This chain uses TRBV20-1 with TRBJ2-7, with D possibly matching TRBD1 (5 bases). V gave up 4 bases and J gave up 6 bases, with 16 bases separating them. Looked up from germline, CDR1 is DFQATT and CDR2 is SNEGSKA (reference sequence). CDR3 length: 13 residues. In DNA form, the CDR3 reads TGCAGTGCTACCGACAGCCGGCCGGGCGAGCAGTACTTC. As protein: CSATDSRPGEQYF.

As for this clonotype: At one end, the junction sequence differs from germline, possibly due to a read error. V is TRBV10-2 and J is TRBJ1-5, with D possibly being TRBD1 (5 bases). This CDR3 is 14 amino acids long. Per germline, CDR1 WSHSY and CDR2 SAAADI. The CDR3 nucleotides are TGTGCCAGCTCACCAGGGTGGGGTGATCAGCCCCAGCATTTT. It is translated as CASSPGWGDQPQHF.

Ten or more counts support this clonotype. J is TRBJ2-7 and V is TRBV2; 7 bases fit TRBD2. J gave up 2 bases and V 1 base, and 5 bases lay outside the gene matches. The CDR3 is 15 residues long. Germline V CDR1 and CDR2: SNHLY, FYNNEI. The CDR3 protein is CASSEVGGRTYEQYF. DNA for the CDR3: TGTGCCAGCAGTGAAGTGGGAGGGCGGACCTACGAGCAGTACTTC.

The V gene is TRBV10-3, the J gene TRBJ1-4; 8 bases align to TRBD1. CDR1 is ENHRY and CDR2 is SYGVKD in the germline V gene. V was clipped by 6 bases and J by 4 bases; unmatched bases: 4. CDR3 length: 14 residues. In DNA, the CDR3 is TGTGCCATCAGGGGACAGGCTGATAATGAAAAACTGTTTTTT. Its translation is CAIRGQADNEKLFF.

This clonotype occurred many times. V and J are TRBV19 and TRBJ1-5; 8 bases map to TRBD1. Germline V gene data show CDR1 as LNHDA and CDR2 as SQIVND (reference sequence). After removal of 7 bases from V and 2 bases from J, the junction contained 7 bases not matched to a gene. This CDR3 contains 15 residues. In nucleotides, the CDR3 is TGTGCCAGTAAAGACGGGACAGGCCGCAATCAGCCCCAGCATTTT. Residues: CASKDGTGRNQPQHF.

This clonotype was seen ten or more times. V and J are TRBV7-2 and TRBJ1-2; D unclear. The ends were cut back, 5 bases at V and 0 bases at J, with 19 bases in the middle. Germline V CDR1 and CDR2: SGHTA, FQGNSA. CDR3 length: 17 amino acids. The CDR3 nucleotides read TGTGCCAGCAGCCCCATGCCCTTAGAGCAAGCTAACTATGGCTACACCTTC. Residues: CASSPMPLEQANYGYTF.

V usage is TRBV14 and J usage is TRBJ1-1; 9 nucleotides agree with TRBD1. The germline CDR1 and CDR2 sequences are SGHDN and FVKESK. The CDR3 has 20 residues. With 5 bases clipped from V and 4 bases from J, the junction kept 23 bases outside the gene matches. CDR3 coding DNA: TGTGCCAGCAGCTGCCGGGACAGGGAGCTCAGAGGGGTTCGGCGCACTGAAGCTTTCTTT. It yields the protein CASSCRDRELRGVRRTEAFF.

V gene TRBV15 combines with J gene TRBJ1-5, with 9 bases identical to TRBD1. Germline V gene data show CDR1 as LNHNV and CDR2 as YYDKDF (reference sequence). The CDR3 runs 21 residues. V was pared by 2 bases and J by 5 bases, with 22 bases of the junction left unmatched. The CDR3 DNA sequence: TGTGCCACCAGCAGACAATCCCCACCGGGACAGGGTTTTTCGGTGGATCAGCCCCAGCATTTT. The encoded protein is CATSRQSPPGQGFSVDQPQHF. The whole variable domain, remainder taken from reference TRBV15 and TRBJ1-5, is DAMVIQNPRYQVTQFGKPVTLSCSQTLNHNVMYWYQQKSSQAPKLLFHYYDKDFNNEADTPDNFQSRRPNTSFCFLDIRSPGLGDTAMYLCATSRQSPPGQGFSVDQPQHFGDGTRLSIL.

This clonotype was recorded at least ten times. This chain connects TRBV7-9 to TRBJ1-2; D gene unclear. Deletions cut 1 base from V and 8 bases from J, with 8 bases between. Germline values: CDR1 SEHNR, CDR2 FQNEAQ (reference sequence). There are 12 residues in the CDR3. The CDR3 coding sequence is TGTGCCAGCAGCTTAGGAGGCAGAGGCTACACCTTC. Encoded protein: CASSLGGRGYTF.

This clonotype was counted between two and nine times. The rearrangement uses TRBV4-3 and TRBJ1-1, with D possibly matching TRBD1 (5 bases). CDR1 LGHNA and CDR2 YSLEER come from the germline V gene. The CDR3 consists of 14 residues. The V end lost 0 bases, the J end lost 9 bases, and 14 bases lay between the germline ends. CDR3 sequence reads: CASSQDQGGLKAFF. In DNA form, the CDR3 reads TGCGCCAGCAGCCAAGACCAGGGAGGTCTTAAAGCTTTCTTT.

Ten or more counts support this clonotype. The chain recombines TRBV7-9 with TRBJ1-5, with D maybe TRBD1 (6 bases). V dropped 5 bases and J dropped 4 bases, with 21 bases sitting between them. Germline CDR1 is SEHNR and CDR2 is FQNEAQ (reference sequence). CDR3 length: 17 residues. The CDR3 loop reads CASSLQGAGHSNQPQHF. Here the CDR3 DNA reads TGTGCCAGCAGCCTCCAGGGAGCGGGACACTCGAATCAGCCCCAGCATTTT.

The chain couples TRBV20-1 to TRBJ2-5; 12 nucleotides align to TRBD1. V shed 3 bases and J 4 bases; nucleotides not matched to a gene: 9. This CDR3 has 16 amino acids. The V gene's germline CDR1 is DFQATT and CDR2 SNEGSKA (reference sequence). The CDR3, as DNA: TGCAGTGCTAGGGGATGGGACAGGGGGCGCGGAGAGACCCAGTACTTC. It encodes CSARGWDRGRGETQYF.

In this sample, this clonotype turned up a few times. This rearrangement joins TRBV7-7 to TRBJ2-2, with D perhaps matching TRBD1 (5 bases). This CDR3 comprises 15 residues. The V and J ends lost 2 bases and 2 bases respectively, with 9 bases between them. Germline CDR1 is SSHAT and CDR2 is FNYEAQ (reference sequence). This CDR3 reads CASSLFGQNTGELFF. The CDR3 DNA is TGTGCCAGCAGCTTATTTGGACAAAACACCGGGGAGCTGTTTTTT.

V is TRBV10-2 and J is TRBJ2-7; 14 positions match TRBD2. This CDR3 has 17 amino acids. Germline-derived CDR1 and CDR2 are WSHSY and SAAADI. V lost 4 bases and J lost 0; bases outside the gene matches: 5. This CDR3 reads CASSARLAGGSSYEQYF. The CDR3 DNA follows: TGCGCCAGCAGTGCCCGACTAGCGGGAGGGAGCTCCTACGAGCAGTACTTC.

The CDR3 DNA sequence: TGTGCCAGCAGTCTTAAGAACGCGGGAACCTACGAGCAGTACTTC. Encoded protein: CASSLKNAGTYEQYF. The V and J genes are TRBV7-2 and TRBJ2-7; weak D call: TRBD2 (6 bases). The CDR3 sequence is 15 residues long. The V gene's germline CDR1 is SGHTA and CDR2 FQGNSA. The V end was cut by 6 bases, the J end by 2 bases, with 17 bases between. Full variable domain (rest looked up from reference TRBV7-2 and TRBJ2-7): GAGVSQSPSNKVTEKGKDVELRCDPISGHTALYWYRQSLGQGLEFLIYFQGNSAPDKSGLPSDRFSAERTGGSVSTLTIQRTQQEDSAVYLCASSLKNAGTYEQYFGPGTRLTVT.

Of note for this clonotype: A much larger clone lies a single base off, so this may be a read error. The chain joins TRBV12-3 or TRBV12-4 to TRBJ2-7; no definite D call. The CDR3 length is 14 residues. The CDR3 sequence: CVSSRSTYSYEQYF. The CDR3 DNA sequence: TGTGTCAGCAGTCGATCGACGTACTCCTACGAGCAGTACTTC.

This clonotype was counted at least ten times. The rearrangement uses TRBV20-1 and TRBJ2-7; TRBD2 is a possible D gene (7 bases). CDR1 and CDR2 (germline): DFQATT, SNEGSKA (reference sequence). The CDR3 loop spans 14 amino acids. Trimming shortened V by 0 bases and J by 4 bases, and 13 bases separated the two germline ends. The CDR3 is CSAREGRGAYEQYF. CDR3 DNA: TGCAGTGCTAGAGAGGGACGGGGGGCTTACGAGCAGTACTTC.

V is TRBV12-3 or TRBV12-4 and J is TRBJ2-5, with 7 bases that match TRBD2. CDR3 length equals 15 residues. V lost 2 bases, J lost 0 bases, and 3 bases stayed unmatched. The CDR3 spells CASSLSSGDQETQYF. DNA of the CDR3: TGTGCCAGCAGTTTATCTAGCGGAGACCAAGAGACCCAGTACTTC.